The sequence of this TCR beta chain was determined in a study of cytomegalovirus exposure and HLA in healthy donors. Study-level background: Within an early data release were about 85 million unique TCRs drawn from HLA-typed donors. Study results and limitations: The study assumed roughly uniform donor sequencing depth for presence/absence analyses. Data from an earlier analysis indicated that most TCR beta V segments were productive either about 90% or about 30% of the time.

This clone was found once. No antigen is known for it. The study ran its PCR with 60 Vbeta and 13 Jbeta primers. Generated by immunoSEQ multiplex PCR, the TCRdb table keeps only in-frame clones and is missing some. The sample has 110,000 or so clones, 60% to 85% seen once. The receptor's source is a woman in her 40s in good health and CMV-seropositive. The sample was PBMCs.

CDR3 sequence: CAIGDTGRNQPQHF. The CDR3 DNA is TGTGCCATAGGGGACACCGGTAGGAATCAGCCCCAGCATTTT. The chain couples TRBV27 to TRBJ1-5, with D maybe TRBD1 (6 bases). V gave up 10 bases and J gave up 4 bases, with 17 bases separating them. The germline V gene has CDR1 MNHEY and CDR2 SMNVEV (reference sequence). The CDR3 runs 14 residues.